These 13 T cell receptor beta chains came from one sample sequenced in a study of graft-versus-host responses after intestinal transplantation. Clones were read by immunoSEQ multiplex PCR, and TCRdb kept only the in-frame ones, dropping some. The sample consists of some 39,000 clones, just over 90% of them appearing once. The sample consisted of PBMCs, taken 734 days after intestinal transplantation. These receptors all come from a human patient who received an intestinal transplant, so some T cells may come from the graft donor.

In this sample, this clone turned up once. V gene TRBV6-4 combines with J gene TRBJ2-5; D is unclear. Gene TRBJ2-7 matches the end of the DNA better, so the J call may be wrong. CDR1 and CDR2 from the germline V gene are MRHNA and SNTAGT. CDR3 length: 14 residues. The CDR3 spells CASSVGALSYEQYF. The CDR3 DNA follows: TGTGCCAGCAGTGTGGGCGCTCTCTCCTACGAGCAGTACTTC.

This rearrangement joins TRBV7-9 to TRBJ1-1; D is unclear. Germline V lookup: CDR1 SEHNR, CDR2 FQNEAQ (reference sequence). The ends were cut back, 1 base at V and 3 bases at J, with 18 bases in the middle. This CDR3 region has 17 residues. CDR3: CASSLGRFYGPDTEAFF. CDR3 bases: TGTGCCAGCAGCTTAGGAAGGTTTTATGGGCCGGACACTGAAGCTTTCTTT.

This chain links TRBV6-1 with TRBJ1-1, with unresolved D. Trimming stripped 4 bases from V and 5 bases from J, with 14 bases between. CDR3 length: 14 amino acids. Per germline, CDR1 MNHNS and CDR2 SASEGT. CDR3 in amino acids: CASSVAGERTEAFF. CDR3 nucleotide sequence: TGTGCCAGCAGTGTTGCAGGAGAGCGGACTGAAGCTTTCTTT.

The chain recombines TRBV7-6 with TRBJ2-1; TRBD1 might be the D (6 bases). Trimming pared 5 bases from V and 7 bases from J, leaving 15 bases between. CDR1 SGHVS and CDR2 FNYEAQ come from the germline V gene. This CDR3 comprises 14 residues. The CDR3 protein is CASSVGTQGNEQFF. The CDR3 bases are TGTGCCAGCAGCGTCGGGACCCAGGGGAATGAGCAGTTCTTC.

J is TRBJ1-6 and V is TRBV6-9, with D tentatively TRBD1 (6 bases). The V and J ends lost 7 bases and 10 bases respectively, with 14 bases between them. Germline lookup yields CDR1 MNHGY and CDR2 SVAAGI. The CDR3 loop spans 13 amino acids. The CDR3 DNA reads as TGTGCCAGCACGCTAGGGGGTGGGTCACCCCTCCACTTT. Protein: CASTLGGGSPLHF.

The V gene is TRBV7-9, the J gene TRBJ2-3; 10 bases align to TRBD1. This CDR3 has 18 residues. In germline, CDR1 is SEHNR, CDR2 FQNEAQ (reference sequence). Unmatched junction bases numbered 10, after V lost 2 bases and J lost 2 bases. The chain's CDR3 is CASSLSTQGTGDTDTQYF. The CDR3 DNA reads TGTGCCAGCAGCTTATCCACGCAGGGGACAGGGGACACAGATACGCAGTATTTT.

The genes are TRBV5-4 and TRBJ1-2; possible D gene TRBD1, 6 bases. The CDR3 extends over 15 amino acids. Germline assignment: CDR1 SGHNT and CDR2 YYREEE (reference sequence). Trimming took 4 bases from V and 4 from J, leaving 17 bases between them. The CDR3 sequence: CASSGPGDAGYGYTF. In DNA form, the CDR3 reads TGTGCCAGCAGCGGTCCAGGGGACGCGGGCTATGGCTACACCTTC.

V usage is TRBV5-4 and J usage is TRBJ2-5; 11 bases map to TRBD2. The CDR3 loop spans 15 amino acids. Trimming cost V 7 bases and J 8 bases; bases outside gene matches: 13. CDR1 is SGHNT, CDR2 YYREEE, per germline (reference sequence). The CDR3 DNA sequence: TGTGCCAGCGGGGTAGCGGGGGGGCTTCTCCGTACCCAGTACTTC. Translation gives CASGVAGGLLRTQYF. Full variable domain (rest looked up from reference TRBV5-4 and TRBJ2-5): ETGVTQSPTHLIKTRGQQVTLRCSSQSGHNTVSWYQQALGQGPQFIFQYYREEENGRGNFPPRFSGLQFPNYSSELNVNALELDDSALYLCASGVAGGLLRTQYFGPGTRLLVL.

The rearrangement joins TRBV30 to TRBJ2-7, with 12 nucleotides matching TRBD2. After removal of 3 bases from V and 3 bases from J, the junction contained 6 bases not matched to a gene. Germline V gene sequence: CDR1 GTSNPN, CDR2 SVGIG (reference sequence). There are 15 residues in the CDR3. The CDR3 region is CAWSVGLAGIYEQYF. In DNA form, the CDR3 reads TGTGCCTGGAGCGTTGGACTAGCGGGAATCTACGAGCAGTACTTC.

The chain is built from TRBV14 and TRBJ1-2; D is unclear. In germline, CDR1 is SGHDN, CDR2 FVKESK. Trimming removed 4 bases from V and 8 bases from J, with 14 bases in between. The CDR3 runs 13 residues. CDR3 in amino acids: CASSRRVREGYTF. The CDR3 DNA reads as TGTGCCAGCAGCCGACGGGTCCGGGAAGGCTACACCTTC.

The V and J genes are TRBV19 and TRBJ2-7; D may be TRBD1 (5 bases). Germline CDR1 reads LNHDA; CDR2 reads SQIVND (reference sequence). This CDR3 has 11 residues. V was cut by 11 bases and J by 4 bases, with 12 bases left in between. The CDR3: CAQGVVYEQYF. CDR3 nucleotides: TGTGCCCAGGGTGTGGTTTACGAGCAGTACTTC.

The rearrangement uses TRBV6-6 and TRBJ1-2, with D unresolved. CDR1 and CDR2 (germline): MNHNY, SVGAGI (reference sequence). This CDR3 has 15 residues. The germline V and J ends were trimmed by 9 bases and 0 bases, with 17 bases remaining between them. The DNA for the CDR3 is TGTGCCAGTAGGGTGTTCGGAACCGCTAACTATGGCTACACCTTC. Its translation is CASRVFGTANYGYTF.

The chain combines TRBV5-1 with TRBJ2-2; D unclear. Trimming left V 2 bases short and J 7 bases short, with 9 bases between. CDR3 length: 13 residues. Germline V lookup: CDR1 SGHRS, CDR2 YFSETQ. The CDR3 here is CASSFSQGGELFF. CDR3 nucleotides: TGCGCCAGCAGCTTTTCTCAAGGCGGGGAGCTGTTTTTT.